Listed below are T cell receptor beta chains from one sample, sequenced in a study of T cell responses to AZD1222 COVID-19 vaccine. Profiled with immunoSEQ multiplex PCR; TCRdb holds only in-frame clones, not every one. The sample carries over 70,000 clones, 88% recorded once. Sample: peripheral blood, taken on day 0 of MenACWY control vaccination. The receptor source for this set is an adult in good health. Both conserved end residues are part of each CDR3. The D gene is left open where the match is weak. For some rows the clone size is stated as once, few or many, or as a class when expanded; others skip it.

V gene	D gene	clone size	J gene	CDR3 protein	CDR3 DNA
TRBV15	.	few	TRBJ2-5	CATSRDLGERETQYF	TGTGCCACCAGCAGAGATTTAGGGGAACGGGAGACCCAGTACTTC
TRBV5-6	.	.	TRBJ1-3	CASSPQLTQGERNTIYF	TGTGCCAGCAGCCCTCAATTGACCCAGGGAGAAAGAAACACCATATATTTT
TRBV21-1	.	.	TRBJ2-1	CASRRRGGDEQFF	TGTGCCAGCAGAAGGCGGGGAGGGGATGAGCAGTTCTTC
TRBV6-5	.	.	TRBJ2-1	CATQPPGINEQFF	TGTGCCACCCAGCCCCCGGGGATCAATGAGCAGTTCTTC
TRBV30	.	.	TRBJ1-5	CAWTQGSANNQPQHF	TGTGCCTGGACCCAGGGTAGCGCCAACAATCAGCCCCAGCATTTT
TRBV5-6	.	once	TRBJ2-1	CASSTGRRNEQFF	TGTGCCAGCAGCACGGGGCGACGCAATGAGCAGTTCTTC
TRBV3-1/TRBV3-2	TRBD1	.	TRBJ1-1	CASSQSDRGLAFF	TGTGCCAGCAGCCAATCCGACAGGGGATTGGCTTTCTTT
TRBV5-4	TRBD1	.	TRBJ1-1	CASSRQGGTEAFF	TGTGCCAGCAGTAGACAGGGTGGCACTGAAGCTTTCTTT
TRBV30	.	.	TRBJ1-3	CAWSVGSLGNTIYF	TGTGCCTGGAGTGTTGGGAGCCTTGGAAACACCATATATTTT
TRBV5-1	.	.	TRBJ2-2	CASSRGTNTGELFF	TGCGCCAGCTCTCGGGGGACGAACACCGGGGAGCTGTTTTTT
TRBV5-4	.	.	TRBJ2-1	CASSLGQGTLSNREQFF	TGTGCCAGCAGCCTTGGCCAGGGGACACTTTCGAATCGTGAGCAGTTCTTC
TRBV12-3/TRBV12-4	.	.	TRBJ2-7	CASSLSGAREQYF	TGTGCCAGCAGTTTGTCGGGGGCGCGCGAGCAGTACTTC
TRBV15	TRBD1	.	TRBJ1-1	CATSRDRRSNTEAFF	TGTGCCACCAGCAGGGACAGGCGATCGAACACTGAAGCTTTCTTT
TRBV10-2	.	.	TRBJ1-1	CASSETMNTEAFF	TGCGCCAGCAGTGAGACTATGAACACTGAAGCTTTCTTT
TRBV18	.	.	TRBJ1-5	CASSPGGDPNQPQHF	TGTGCCAGCTCACCAGGGGGGGACCCTAATCAGCCCCAGCATTTT
TRBV6-5	TRBD1	.	TRBJ1-1	CASSRQGLGTEAFF	TGTGCCAGCAGTAGACAGGGTCTTGGCACTGAAGCTTTCTTT
TRBV11-2	TRBD2	.	TRBJ2-5	CASSLDPGSGRKGETQYF	TGTGCCAGCAGCTTAGATCCAGGTAGCGGGCGAAAGGGGGAGACCCAGTACTTC
TRBV20-1	.	.	TRBJ2-2	CSASPGPINTGELFF	TGCAGTGCTAGTCCGGGACCGATAAACACCGGGGAGCTGTTTTTT
TRBV6-1	.	.	TRBJ1-1	CASSESTDSQAFF	TGTGCCAGCAGTGAATCGACGGATTCTCAAGCTTTCTTT
TRBV5-4	.	.	TRBJ1-2	CASSFGDYGYTF	TGTGCCAGCAGCTTCGGGGACTATGGCTACACCTTC
TRBV11-3	TRBD2	.	TRBJ2-3	CASSSRGGDTDTQYF	TGTGCCAGCAGCTCGCGGGGGGGGGACACAGATACGCAGTATTTT
TRBV13	.	.	TRBJ2-2	CASSFTGELFF	TGTGCCAGCAGCTTCACCGGGGAGCTGTTTTTT
TRBV19	.	.	TRBJ2-5	CASSNWRGETQYF	TGTGCCAGTAGTAATTGGAGAGGAGAGACCCAGTACTTC
TRBV9	TRBD2	.	TRBJ2-5	CASSASLAGGLETQYF	TGTGCCAGCAGCGCCTCACTAGCGGGGGGTCTAGAGACCCAGTACTTC
TRBV2	.	.	TRBJ1-2	CASSGQGDYGYTF	TGTGCCAGCAGTGGGCAGGGAGACTATGGCTACACCTTC
TRBV28	.	.	TRBJ1-2	CASSFAAFYGYTF	TGTGCCAGCAGTTTTGCAGCCTTCTATGGCTACACCTTC
TRBV11-3	.	.	TRBJ2-5	CASSLGAYSALQETQYF	TGTGCCAGCAGCTTAGGGGCCTACAGCGCTTTACAAGAGACCCAGTACTTC
TRBV7-8	.	.	TRBJ1-5	CASSLVKGHLNQHF	TGTGCCAGCAGCTTAGTAAAGGGACACCTGAACCAGCATTTT
TRBV5-1	.	.	TRBJ2-7	CASSTAGTGSGYEQYF	TGCGCCAGCAGCACCGCCGGGACTGGAAGCGGGTACGAGCAGTACTTC
TRBV20-1	.	.	TRBJ2-1	CSATDVYEQFF	TGCAGTGCTACGGACGTCTATGAGCAGTTCTTC
TRBV3-1/TRBV3-2	.	.	TRBJ1-3	CASSQGRNSGNTIYF	TGTGCCAGCAGCCAAGGCAGGAACTCTGGAAACACCATATATTTT
TRBV29-1	.	.	TRBJ1-2	CSVVGGRGLGYGYTF	TGCAGCGTTGTCGGAGGTCGAGGGCTAGGCTATGGCTACACCTTC
TRBV3-1/TRBV3-2	.	.	TRBJ1-5	CASSPGRGDQPQHF	TGTGCCAGCAGCCCGGGCAGGGGCGATCAGCCCCAGCATTTT
TRBV30	.	.	TRBJ1-1	CAWSPYGGGETEAFF	TGTGCCTGGAGTCCCTATGGGGGGGGCGAGACTGAAGCTTTCTTT
TRBV11-2	.	.	TRBJ1-1	CASSLEPGAPEAFF	TGTGCCAGCAGCTTAGAACCCGGGGCGCCTGAAGCTTTCTTT
TRBV5-1	.	.	TRBJ1-1	CASSLSSGVRMNTEAFF	TGCGCCAGCAGCTTAAGTTCGGGGGTGCGGATGAACACTGAAGCTTTCTTT
TRBV4-2	.	.	TRBJ1-1	CASSQRRQMGTEAFF	TGTGCCAGCAGCCAACGGAGACAAATGGGGACTGAAGCTTTCTTT
TRBV12-3/TRBV12-4	.	.	TRBJ1-1	CASTSAVNTEAFF	TGTGCCAGTACTTCAGCAGTGAACACTGAAGCTTTCTTT
TRBV3-1/TRBV3-2	.	.	TRBJ1-2	CASSQPPGWGGYTF	TGTGCCAGCAGCCAACCCCCAGGGTGGGGTGGCTACACCTTC
TRBV6-5	TRBD1	.	TRBJ1-3	CASSWDRSSGNTIYF	TGTGCCAGCAGCTGGGACAGAAGCTCTGGAAACACCATATATTTT
TRBV5-4	TRBD1	once	TRBJ1-2	CAIGQVPRLTF	TGTGCCATCGGACAGGTGCCCCGGCTCACCTTC
TRBV6-1	TRBD2	.	TRBJ2-7	CASSESGGPYEQYF	TGTGCCAGCAGTGAATCGGGGGGGCCCTACGAGCAGTACTTC
TRBV15	TRBD2	once	TRBJ2-7	CATSRALAGTYEQYF	TGTGCCACCAGCAGAGCTTTAGCGGGGACCTACGAGCAGTACTTC
TRBV29-1	TRBD1	.	TRBJ1-1	CSVGAQGTTEAFF	TGCAGCGTTGGGGCACAGGGGACCACTGAAGCTTTCTTT
TRBV7-2	.	.	TRBJ2-5	CASSLTGAQETQYF	TGTGCCAGCAGCTTAACCGGGGCCCAAGAGACCCAGTACTTC
TRBV6-5	.	.	TRBJ2-3	CASLQGGMVTDTQYF	TGTGCCAGCCTTCAGGGGGGGATGGTCACAGATACGCAGTATTTT